The text below deals with one T cell receptor beta chain. Some clones are missing from TCRdb's copy, which holds only in-frame ones; the method was immunoSEQ multiplex PCR. The sample includes some 70,000 clones, 80% to 95% of them seen just once. CDR1 and CDR2 from the germline V gene are SGHRS and YFSETQ. With V trimmed by 4 bases and J by 4 bases, 3 bases remained unmatched. The CDR3 loop spans 14 amino acids. This sample is part of a study of technical replicates of blood from several donors. This chain joins TRBV5-1 and TRBJ1-4, with TRBD1 identical over 8 bases. Sequencing was done on a sample of PBMCs. The sequence came from a human donor in good health. Some clones in this sample may be carry-over from other donors' samples. In DNA form, the CDR3 reads TGCGCCAGCAGCGCAGGACAGGGTAATGAAAAACTGTTTTTT. Protein sequence: CASSAGQGNEKLFF.